This T cell receptor beta chain was captured by sequencing in a study of beta chain features in type 1 diabetes (dated by TCRdb to about 2018). The study in broad terms: Mean age, gender distribution, total cell number and subset yield did not differ between patients and healthy donors. The study compared TCRB repertoires of sorted circulating CD4+ T cell subsets between recently diagnosed type 1 diabetes patients and matched healthy donors. Naive and central memory subsets were obtained from all 30 or so donors, but regulatory and stem cell-like memory subsets were isolated from only 8 patients and roughly eight healthy donors. Across all samples, 107,917,701 sorted cells were examined, and cell number per subset correlated strongly with RNA yield.

A single peripheral blood draw of around 0.11 L on average was collected from each donor into heparinised tubes. A BD FACSAria II and a panel including CD45RO, CCR7, CD25, CD127, CD95 and CD27 were used to sort naive, central memory, regulatory and stem cell-like memory CD4+ T cells. Purity was above 95% for every sorted population. PBMCs were isolated immediately by Lymphoprep density gradient centrifugation and stained directly without culture. So that batch effects would be minimized, each experiment stained and sorted samples in pairs, pairing one healthy donor with one patient. The High Capacity cDNA Reverse Transcription Kit was used to reverse transcribe all of the isolated RNA, meaning that expressed TCRB transcripts were what got sequenced. Naive, central memory and regulatory T cell samples underwent deep immunoSEQ sequencing, averaging about 3.57 million total reads per sample. After sorted cells were lysed in RLT buffer, RNA was extracted with DNase-treated RNeasy Micro or Mini kits, with the choice depending on cell number. To prevent cross-contamination, each cell subset was processed individually, whereas patient and healthy donor samples were processed jointly. TCRB sequences were amplified from cDNA with the immunoSEQ multiplex PCR, producing 87-bp fragments spanning the CDR3 region. Sequencing of the amplicons was performed on the Illumina HiSeq platform. Turning to the authors' computational methods: Synthetic template baselines were used to correct PCR bias computationally, reads within Hamming distance 2 were collapsed, and singletons that could not be merged were discarded. Reads were aligned against IMGT so that V, D and J genes, CDR3 length and insertions or deletions at six rearrangement sites could be assigned. Within each subset, clonotype counts were normalized to the number of sorted cells before true diversity and Gini coefficients were calculated with the tcR R package. The overlap coefficient, calculated on TCRB nucleotide sequences, was used to measure repertoire sharing. TCRdb holds this immuneACCESS table with in-frame rearrangements only. Some clones are missing; in checked studies, unresolved V genes explain under half, and the rest has no known cause. The DNA was the basis for D and trimming; V, J and clone size are from that table. The sample profile shows around 130,000 clones; around 9% of them were found once. The top ten clonotypes cover about 0.7% of the sample.

The germline V and J ends show losses of 5 bases and 3 bases respectively, and no gene match explains 0 bases of the junction. The CDR1 and CDR2 encoded by the germline V gene (reference sequence) are GTSNPN and SVGIG. The CDR3, from cysteine to phenylalanine, totals 11 residues. Kept here is only the CDR3 DNA, which spans 33 bases and is read in frame from base 1. This clone was counted only a few times. No cognate antigen has been identified for it. No qualities accompany the bases; no much larger clone lies one base away. Broader findings and caveats from the paper: In all four CD4+ subsets, TCRB CDR3 length was moderately but significantly shorter in type 1 diabetes patients. At VDJ recombination sites, patients with type 1 diabetes made fewer insertions and deleted more nucleotides, a pattern implying thymic rearrangement abnormalities. Naive, central memory and regulatory TCRB repertoires appeared more similar among patients than among healthy donors. Because small numbers of individuals were included in the HLA sub-analyses, any influence of HLA type on TCRB rearrangement was left unresolved. Because cDNA rather than genomic DNA was sequenced, highly expressing activated cells could have been over-represented, although no difference in activation and CD3 levels was found between groups. PCR might favor shorter templates, but patient and control samples were amplified and corrected together, so any skew would affect both groups equally.

The clonotype originates from a man aged 30 to 45 with type 1 diabetes. The rearrangement joined TRBV30 to TRBJ2-7, with TRBD1 identical over 8 junction bases. Sequencing used central memory CD4+ T cells from blood. The bases read TGTGCCTGGGGACAGGGCTACGAGCAGTACTTC. The translation is CAWGQGYEQYF.